This T cell receptor beta chain came from a study of graft-versus-host responses after intestinal transplantation. Study-wide results and caveats: Subjects displaying graft-donor T cell macrochimerism possessed elevated graft-versus-host to host-versus-graft clonal ratios inside allografts.

The CDR3 spans 13 residues. V was shortened by 5 bases and J by 9 bases, with 13 bases between the two germline ends. From germline, CDR1 is PRHDT and CDR2 FYEKMQ (reference sequence). As regards this clone: Its target is unknown.

The data were produced by immunoSEQ multiplex PCR, yet TCRdb's version contains in-frame clones alone and is incomplete. The sample yields more than 85,000 clones, roughly 95% seen once. Sequenced material: unstimulated CD8+ T cells sorted from spleen or lymph node cells, taken before intestinal transplant. This chain connects TRBV13 to TRBJ2-2, with D perhaps matching TRBD2 (6 bases). This TCR was sampled from a human donor who received an intestinal transplant. The CDR3 region is CASSTRGWRELFF. As DNA, the CDR3 is TGTGCCAGCAGCACCCGGGGGTGGCGGGAGCTGTTTTTT.